This section outlines one TCR beta chain sequence together with its context. The data were obtained in a study of blood T cell repertoires in COVID-19. Across the whole study: Sample material is recorded as cDNA or gDNA derived from T cells, B-cell-depleted T cells, or PBMCs.

Assay used: immunoSEQ multiplex PCR; TCRdb lists only in-frame clones, some missing. Among 120,000 or so clones listed, over 55% were seen once. The sequenced material came from peripheral blood. The receptor's source is a woman in her 70s with acute or convalescent COVID-19.

CDR3 in amino acids: CASSKQGTDTQYF. The CDR3 nucleotides are TGCGCCAGCAGCAAACAGGGCACAGATACGCAGTATTTT. The chain combines TRBV10-2 with TRBJ2-3; D might be TRBD1 (5 bases). Germline CDR1 is WSHSY and CDR2 is SAAADI. The CDR3 runs 13 residues. V was cut by 6 bases and J by 1 base, with 8 bases left in between.